This entry describes one TCR beta chain. Its matching antigen is unknown. Unique molecular identifiers tagged the TCR beta cDNA libraries. TCRdb re-analysed the PCR reads in MiXCR, keeping a single row per CDR3 protein. The sample comprises about 620,000 distinct CDR3 sequences, 40% to 50% of which are singletons, and under 2% rests with the top ten. The data belong to a study of post-analysis software for immune sequencing data. Findings of the study overall: The F measure placed samples prepared in the same batch into strongly shared clusters. Multiple sclerosis was associated with a significant reduction in normalized Chao1 diversity relative to controls. Five TRBV segments, including TRBV5-6, TRBV5-1 and TRBV20-1, were more frequent in patients than controls.

The CDR3 extends over 16 amino acids. Germline V gene sequence: CDR1 SGHVS, CDR2 FNYEAQ. J lost 7 bases, V lost 2 bases, and 9 bases had no gene match. The sample consisted of blood. The J gene is TRBJ2-1, the V gene TRBV7-6; 9 nucleotides match TRBD2. This receptor was taken from a girl aged 10 to 17 with multiple sclerosis. The CDR3: CASSLSPSGKRNEQFF. As DNA, the CDR3 is TGTGCCAGCAGCTTAAGTCCTAGCGGGAAAAGGAATGAGCAGTTCTTC.